Given below is one T cell receptor beta chain in context. Its antigen is unknown. These data belong to a study of beta chain features in type 1 diabetes. Findings and caveats of the study: Within each of all four CD4+ subsets, Type 1 diabetes patients had TCRB CDR3s that were moderately but significantly shorter. Cells with high TCR expression could be over-represented by cDNA sequencing.

After removal of 4 bases from V and 8 bases from J, the junction contained 9 bases not matched to a gene. CDR1 is MNHEY, CDR2 SMNVEV, per germline (reference sequence). The CDR3 length is 15 residues. Expressed TCRB transcripts were sequenced because the entire RNA isolate underwent reverse transcription. Sequenced by immunoSEQ multiplex PCR; TCRdb stores in-frame clones only, minus some. The sample holds around 150,000 clones, around a tenth seen once. This TCR derives from a man in his thirties or forties with type 1 diabetes. V and J are TRBV27 and TRBJ1-4, with 8 bases identical to TRBD1. Sequencing was performed on central memory CD4+ T cells from blood. In DNA form, the CDR3 reads TGTGCCAGCAGTTCAGATTGGACAGGGAAAGAAAAACTGTTTTTT. Encoded protein: CASSSDWTGKEKLFF.